This TCR beta chain was profiled in a study of identical twins. TCRdb called the 5' RACE reads again in MiXCR, with one record for every CDR3 protein. The table lists 500,000 to 650,000 distinct CDR3 sequences, under 8.5% of them singletons, with 1.6% in the top ten. The same specimen was also included in a second study, on yellow fever vaccine responses in identical twins.

This receptor was taken from a woman under 30 in good health. Sequencing was carried out using PBMCs.

CDR3 sequence (DNA): TGTGCCAGCAGAGTGGACTCAGGCACAGATACGCAGTATTTT. It yields the protein CASRVDSGTDTQYF. The rearrangement joins TRBV7-2 to TRBJ2-3, with TRBD2 as a possible D gene (5 bases). Trimming took off 6 bases at V and 1 base at J, with 11 bases between the two ends. The CDR3 totals 14 residues. CDR1 and CDR2 from the germline V gene are SGHTA and FQGNSA.